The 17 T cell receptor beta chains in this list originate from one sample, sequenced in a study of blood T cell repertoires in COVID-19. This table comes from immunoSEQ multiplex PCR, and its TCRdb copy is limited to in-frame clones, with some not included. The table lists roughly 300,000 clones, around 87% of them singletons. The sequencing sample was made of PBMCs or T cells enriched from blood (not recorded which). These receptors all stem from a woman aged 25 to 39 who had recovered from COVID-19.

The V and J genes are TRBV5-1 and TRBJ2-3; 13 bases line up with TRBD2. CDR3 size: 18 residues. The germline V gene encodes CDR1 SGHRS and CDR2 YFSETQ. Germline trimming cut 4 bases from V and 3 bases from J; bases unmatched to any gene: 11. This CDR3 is CASSPTSGGAFGTDTQYF. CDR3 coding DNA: TGCGCCAGCAGCCCCACTAGCGGGGGGGCCTTTGGAACAGATACGCAGTATTTT.

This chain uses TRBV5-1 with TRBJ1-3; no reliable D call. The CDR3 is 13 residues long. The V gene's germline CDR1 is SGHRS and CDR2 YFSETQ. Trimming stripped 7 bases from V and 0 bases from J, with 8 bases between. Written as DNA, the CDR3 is TGCGCCAGCTCTGCGGGCTCTGGAAACACCATATATTTT. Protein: CASSAGSGNTIYF.

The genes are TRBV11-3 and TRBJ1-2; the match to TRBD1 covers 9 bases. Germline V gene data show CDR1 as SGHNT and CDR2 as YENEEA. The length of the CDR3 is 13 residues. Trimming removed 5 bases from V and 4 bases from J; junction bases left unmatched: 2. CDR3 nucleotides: TGTGCCAGCAGCAAGACAGGGGGCTATGGCTACACCTTC. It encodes CASSKTGGYGYTF.

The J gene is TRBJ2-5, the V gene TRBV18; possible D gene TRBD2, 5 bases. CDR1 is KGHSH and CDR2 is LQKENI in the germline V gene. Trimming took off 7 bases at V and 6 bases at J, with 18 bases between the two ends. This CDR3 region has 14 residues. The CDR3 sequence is CASFAGEGRQTQYF. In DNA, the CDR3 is TGTGCCAGCTTTGCCGGAGAGGGAAGGCAGACCCAGTACTTC.

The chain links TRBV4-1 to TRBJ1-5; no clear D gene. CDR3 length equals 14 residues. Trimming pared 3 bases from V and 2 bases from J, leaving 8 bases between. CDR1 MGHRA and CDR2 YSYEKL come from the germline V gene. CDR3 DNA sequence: TGCGCCAGCAGCCACCCCCTCCGCAATCAGCCCCAGCATTTT. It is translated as CASSHPLRNQPQHF.

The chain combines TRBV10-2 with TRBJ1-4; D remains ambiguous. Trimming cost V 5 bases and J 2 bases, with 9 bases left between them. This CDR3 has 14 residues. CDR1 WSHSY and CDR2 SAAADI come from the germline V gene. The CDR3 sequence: CASSWTATNEKLFF. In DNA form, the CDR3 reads TGCGCCAGCAGTTGGACTGCTACTAATGAAAAACTGTTTTTT.

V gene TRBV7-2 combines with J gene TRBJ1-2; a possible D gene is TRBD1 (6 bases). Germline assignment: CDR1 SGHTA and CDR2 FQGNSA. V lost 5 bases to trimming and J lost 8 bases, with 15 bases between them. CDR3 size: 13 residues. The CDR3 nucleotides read TGTGCCAGCAGCGGCCCGGGGGGCGGGGGCTACACCTTC. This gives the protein CASSGPGGGGYTF.

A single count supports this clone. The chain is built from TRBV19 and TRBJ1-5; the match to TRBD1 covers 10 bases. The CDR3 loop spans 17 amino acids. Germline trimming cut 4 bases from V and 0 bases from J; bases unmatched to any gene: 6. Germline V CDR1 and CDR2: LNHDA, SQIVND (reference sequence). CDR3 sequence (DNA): TGTGCCAGTAGTACCCGGGACAGGGGTTATAGCAATCAGCCCCAGCATTTT. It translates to CASSTRDRGYSNQPQHF.

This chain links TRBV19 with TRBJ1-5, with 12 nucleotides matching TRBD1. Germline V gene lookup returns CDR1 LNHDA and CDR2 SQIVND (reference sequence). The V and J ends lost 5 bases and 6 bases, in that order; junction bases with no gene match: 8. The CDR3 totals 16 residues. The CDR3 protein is CASSPRDRGRVQPQHF. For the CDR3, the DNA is TGTGCCAGTAGTCCAAGGGACAGGGGGCGAGTTCAGCCCCAGCATTTT.

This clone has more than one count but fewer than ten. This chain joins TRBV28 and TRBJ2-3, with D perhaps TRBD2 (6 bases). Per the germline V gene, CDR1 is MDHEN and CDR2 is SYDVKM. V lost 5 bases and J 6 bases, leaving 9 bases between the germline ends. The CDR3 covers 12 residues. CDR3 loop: CASSQLADTQYF. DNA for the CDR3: TGTGCCAGCAGTCAACTAGCCGATACGCAGTATTTT.

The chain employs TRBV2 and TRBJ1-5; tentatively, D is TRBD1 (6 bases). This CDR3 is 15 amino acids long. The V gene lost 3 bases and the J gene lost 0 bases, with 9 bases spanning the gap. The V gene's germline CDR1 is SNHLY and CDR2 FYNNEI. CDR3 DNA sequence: TGTGCCAGCAGTGATGAAGGGGGTAGCAATCAGCCCCAGCATTTT. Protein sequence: CASSDEGGSNQPQHF.

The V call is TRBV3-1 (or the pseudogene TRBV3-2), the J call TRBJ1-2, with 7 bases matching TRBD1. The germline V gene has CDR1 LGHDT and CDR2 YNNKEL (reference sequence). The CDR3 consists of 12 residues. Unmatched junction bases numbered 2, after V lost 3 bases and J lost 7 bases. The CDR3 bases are TGTGCCAGCAGCCAGGGACAGTTTGGCTACACCTTC. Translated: CASSQGQFGYTF.

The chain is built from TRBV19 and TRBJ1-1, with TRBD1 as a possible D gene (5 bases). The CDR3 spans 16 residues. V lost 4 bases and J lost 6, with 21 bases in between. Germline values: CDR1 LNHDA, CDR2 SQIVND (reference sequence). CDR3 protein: CASSTGTYPGDPEAFF. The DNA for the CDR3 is TGTGCCAGTAGTACCGGGACTTACCCCGGGGACCCTGAAGCTTTCTTT. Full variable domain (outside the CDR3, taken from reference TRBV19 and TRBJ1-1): DGGITQSPKYLFRKEGQNVTLSCEQNLNHDAMYWYRQDPGQGLRLIYYSQIVNDFQKGDIAEGYSVSREKKESFPLTVTSAQKNPTAFYLCASSTGTYPGDPEAFFGQGTRLTVV.

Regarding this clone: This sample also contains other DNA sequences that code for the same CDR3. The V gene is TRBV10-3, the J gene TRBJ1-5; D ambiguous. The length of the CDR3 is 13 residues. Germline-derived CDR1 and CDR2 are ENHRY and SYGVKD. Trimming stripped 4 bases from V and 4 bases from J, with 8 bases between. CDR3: CAISGTDNQPQHF. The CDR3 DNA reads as TGTGCCATCAGTGGGACTGATAATCAGCCCCAGCATTTT.

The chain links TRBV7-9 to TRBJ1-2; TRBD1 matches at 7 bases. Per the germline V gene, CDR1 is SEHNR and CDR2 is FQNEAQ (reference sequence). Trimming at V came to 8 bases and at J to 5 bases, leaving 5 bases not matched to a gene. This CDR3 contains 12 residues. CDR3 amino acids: CASRTGPYGYTF. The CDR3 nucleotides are TGTGCCAGCCGGACAGGACCTTATGGCTACACCTTC.

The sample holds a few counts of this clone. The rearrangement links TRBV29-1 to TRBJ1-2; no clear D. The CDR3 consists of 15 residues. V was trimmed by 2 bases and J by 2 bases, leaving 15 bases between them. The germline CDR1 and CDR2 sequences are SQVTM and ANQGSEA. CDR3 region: CSVEIGGGQNYGYTF. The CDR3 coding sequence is TGCAGCGTTGAAATCGGAGGTGGGCAGAACTATGGCTACACCTTC.

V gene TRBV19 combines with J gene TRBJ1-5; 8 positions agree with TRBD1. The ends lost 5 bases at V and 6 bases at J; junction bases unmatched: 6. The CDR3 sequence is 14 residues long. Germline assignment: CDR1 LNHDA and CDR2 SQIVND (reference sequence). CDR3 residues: CASSAGGGGQPQHF. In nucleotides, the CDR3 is TGTGCCAGTAGTGCAGGGGGCGGCGGTCAGCCCCAGCATTTT. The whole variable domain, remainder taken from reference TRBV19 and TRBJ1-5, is DGGITQSPKYLFRKEGQNVTLSCEQNLNHDAMYWYRQDPGQGLRLIYYSQIVNDFQKGDIAEGYSVSREKKESFPLTVTSAQKNPTAFYLCASSAGGGGQPQHFGDGTRLSIL.